One sample yielded the 20 T cell receptor beta chains listed below, sequenced in a study of blood T cell repertoires in COVID-19. Sequencing was performed with immunoSEQ multiplex PCR; in TCRdb, only in-frame clones are kept and a portion is missing. The sample holds around 78,000 clones, about 89% seen once. Sequencing was done on a sample of PBMCs or T cells enriched from blood (not recorded which). Receptor source: a woman aged 45-60 years with acute COVID-19.

The J gene is TRBJ1-2, the V gene TRBV6-5, with D perhaps matching TRBD1 (6 bases). V was pared by 5 bases and J by 5 bases, with 18 bases between. The CDR3 sequence is 15 residues long. CDR1 MNHEY and CDR2 SVGAGI come from the germline V gene. In DNA form, the CDR3 reads TGTGCCAGCAGTAGCCGCCCACAGGGTAGATATGGCTACACCTTC. Translated, it gives CASSSRPQGRYGYTF.

The table lists this clone with a count of one. J is TRBJ2-1 and V is TRBV27; TRBD1 might be the D (6 bases). V was cut by 5 bases and J by 4 bases, with 18 bases left in between. The CDR3 consists of 16 residues. Germline lookup yields CDR1 MNHEY and CDR2 SMNVEV (reference sequence). This CDR3 is CASSKGLQGPYNEQFF. The DNA for the CDR3 is TGTGCCAGCAGTAAGGGTCTACAGGGCCCGTACAATGAGCAGTTCTTC.

The CDR3 sequence is CSVRPTGDTEAFF. The DNA for the CDR3 is TGCAGCGTGCGACCTACAGGGGACACTGAAGCTTTCTTT. The rearrangement links TRBV29-1 to TRBJ1-1; TRBD1 agrees at 7 bases. CDR3 length: 13 amino acids. Trimming at V came to 6 bases and at J to 3 bases, leaving 7 bases not matched to a gene. Per the germline V gene, CDR1 is SQVTM and CDR2 is ANQGSEA.

The V and J genes are TRBV24-1 and TRBJ2-3; 8 bases fit TRBD1. Germline CDR1 KGHDR, CDR2 SFDVKD. This CDR3 spans 15 amino acids. The V segment lost 5 bases and the J segment 9 bases; nucleotides outside the gene matches: 12. The CDR3 protein is CATSGSGGAGETQYF. In DNA, the CDR3 is TGTGCCACCAGTGGTTCAGGGGGCGCAGGTGAAACGCAGTATTTT.

J is TRBJ2-2 and V is TRBV7-2, with 7 bases matching TRBD1. Germline V gene lookup returns CDR1 SGHTA and CDR2 FQGNSA. V lost 5 bases and J lost 4; bases outside the gene matches: 7. The CDR3 runs 15 residues. DNA for the CDR3: TGTGCCAGCAGCATCCGGGACAGAGGCACCGGGGAGCTGTTTTTT. Its translation is CASSIRDRGTGELFF.

The V gene is TRBV7-9, the J gene TRBJ2-5; 7 bases line up with TRBD1. The CDR3 loop spans 15 amino acids. CDR1 and CDR2 from the germline V gene are SEHNR and FQNEAQ (reference sequence). The trim removed 4 bases at V and 5 bases at J, leaving 10 bases unmatched. CDR3 bases: TGTGCCAGCAGCTACGGACAGGCCCCCGGGGAGACCCAGTACTTC. This codes for CASSYGQAPGETQYF.

V usage is TRBV19 and J usage is TRBJ2-7; D is perhaps TRBD2 (6 bases). CDR1 and CDR2 (germline): LNHDA, SQIVND (reference sequence). The V gene lost 2 bases and the J gene lost 3 bases, with 14 bases spanning the gap. The CDR3 loop spans 15 amino acids. This chain's CDR3 is CASSIRREDGYEQYF. CDR3 DNA: TGTGCCAGTAGTATACGCAGGGAGGATGGCTACGAGCAGTACTTC.

The chain combines TRBV9 with TRBJ2-7; perhaps TRBD1 as D (6 bases). The CDR3 loop spans 15 amino acids. Germline values: CDR1 SGDLS, CDR2 YYNGEE. V lost 0 bases and J 2 bases, leaving 12 bases between the germline ends. CDR3 DNA sequence: TGTGCCAGCAGCGTAGGGGGGACACGGGCCTACGAGCAGTACTTC. Its protein product is CASSVGGTRAYEQYF.

CDR3 sequence reads: CASSHLSGLSTDTQYF. The CDR3 region has the DNA TGTGCCAGCAGCCACCTTAGCGGCCTTAGCACAGATACGCAGTATTTT. The chain carries TRBV14 and TRBJ2-3, with TRBD2 as a possible D gene (6 bases). This CDR3 contains 16 residues. Germline CDR1 SGHDN, CDR2 FVKESK. Trimming stripped 3 bases from V and 0 bases from J, with 13 bases between. Using reference TRBV14 and TRBJ2-3 for the parts outside the CDR3, the full variable domain is EAGVTQFPSHSVIEKGQTVTLRCDPISGHDNLYWYRRVMGKEIKFLLHFVKESKQDESGMPNNRFLAERTGGTYSTLKVQPAELEDSGVYFCASSHLSGLSTDTQYFGPGTRLTVL.

The chain has TRBV10-3 and TRBJ1-5; the D gene is possibly TRBD1 (5 bases). Deletions cut 3 bases from V and 5 bases from J, with 11 bases between. The CDR3 consists of 14 residues. Germline CDR1 reads ENHRY; CDR2 reads SYGVKD. DNA for the CDR3: TGTGCCATCAGTGAAGGGTCGGGGGATCAGCCCCAGCATTTT. As protein: CAISEGSGDQPQHF.

This clone turned up a few times. The V and J genes are TRBV24-1 and TRBJ2-1; maybe TRBD1 (6 bases). CDR3 size: 16 residues. V lost 3 bases to trimming and J lost 1 base, with 12 bases between them. Germline CDR1 KGHDR, CDR2 SFDVKD. The CDR3 is CATSDVTGSSYNEQFF. CDR3 coding DNA: TGTGCCACCAGTGATGTTACAGGGTCTTCCTACAATGAGCAGTTCTTC.

This CDR3 is CASSRGGTDPEAFF. The CDR3 DNA follows: TGTGCCAGCAGCCGCGGCGGGACCGACCCTGAAGCTTTCTTT. The chain links TRBV6-2 or TRBV6-3 to TRBJ1-1, with D possibly matching TRBD1 (5 bases). This CDR3 is built from 14 residues. Germline V CDR1 and CDR2: MNHEY, SVGEGT. The V gene lost 6 bases and the J gene lost 6 bases, with 17 bases spanning the gap.

The CDR3 sequence is CASSQALRTSNNEQFF. The CDR3 coding sequence is TGTGCCAGCAGCCAGGCCCTCAGGACATCTAACAATGAGCAGTTCTTC. The chain employs TRBV4-2 and TRBJ2-1; D is perhaps TRBD1 (5 bases). Trimming stripped 3 bases from V and 5 bases from J, with 17 bases between. The CDR3 covers 16 residues. Looked up from germline, CDR1 is LGHNA and CDR2 is YNFKEQ.

The chain combines TRBV6-5 with TRBJ1-5, with D possibly being TRBD1 (6 bases). Germline CDR1 and CDR2: MNHEY and SVGAGI. The CDR3 is 13 amino acids. The germline V and J ends were trimmed by 6 bases and 2 bases, with 8 bases remaining between them. CDR3: CASRQGGNQPQHF. In nucleotides, the CDR3 is TGTGCCAGCAGACAGGGAGGCAATCAGCCCCAGCATTTT.

The sample holds a few counts of this clone. This chain links TRBV7-9 with TRBJ1-2; D perhaps matches TRBD1 (5 bases). The length of the CDR3 is 16 residues. The V end lost 5 bases, the J end lost 4 bases, and 20 bases lay between the germline ends. Germline CDR1 reads SEHNR; CDR2 reads FQNEAQ (reference sequence). Written as DNA, the CDR3 is TGTGCCAGCAGCCCGACCTTTGGCCGCGGGACCTATGGCTACACCTTC. This encodes CASSPTFGRGTYGYTF. The variable domain in full, completed from reference TRBV7-9 and TRBJ1-2, reads DTGVSQNPRHKITKRGQNVTFRCDPISEHNRLYWYRQTLGQGPEFLTYFQNEAQLEKSRLLSDRFSAERPKGSFSTLEIQRTEQGDSAMYLCASSPTFGRGTYGYTFGSGTRLTVV.

The chain has TRBV11-2 and TRBJ1-1; D remains ambiguous. Germline V gene data show CDR1 as SGHAT and CDR2 as FQNNGV. Deletions cut 0 bases from V and 7 bases from J, with 9 bases between. The length of the CDR3 is 13 residues. This chain's CDR3 is CASSLDLGGEAFF. DNA for the CDR3: TGTGCCAGCAGCTTAGATCTGGGAGGTGAAGCTTTCTTT.

The chain carries TRBV19 and TRBJ2-1; the D gene is possibly TRBD1 (6 bases). V was shortened by 4 bases and J by 2 bases, with 12 bases between the two germline ends. The CDR3 loop spans 15 amino acids. Germline CDR1 is LNHDA and CDR2 is SQIVND (reference sequence). As DNA, the CDR3 is TGTGCCAGTAGTAGAGGACAGAGGACCTACAATGAGCAGTTCTTC. Its protein is CASSRGQRTYNEQFF. Using reference TRBV19 and TRBJ2-1 for the parts outside the CDR3, the full variable domain is DGGITQSPKYLFRKEGQNVTLSCEQNLNHDAMYWYRQDPGQGLRLIYYSQIVNDFQKGDIAEGYSVSREKKESFPLTVTSAQKNPTAFYLCASSRGQRTYNEQFFGPGTRLTVL.

The chain has TRBV29-1 and TRBJ2-1; unclear D gene. Germline CDR1 reads SQVTM; CDR2 reads ANQGSEA. V shed 7 bases and J shed 2 bases, with 9 bases lying between them. The CDR3 runs 12 residues. CDR3 nucleotides: TGCAGCGCCTCCCCCCCCTACAATGAGCAGTTCTTC. Protein product: CSASPPYNEQFF.

The J gene is TRBJ1-5, the V gene TRBV27; 10 nucleotides line up with TRBD1. V shed 5 bases, J shed 7 bases, and the junction held 8 bases outside the gene matches. From germline, CDR1 is MNHEY and CDR2 SMNVEV (reference sequence). The CDR3 consists of 15 residues. CDR3 loop: CASSGDRGGGQPQHF. Written as DNA, the CDR3 is TGTGCCAGCAGTGGGGACAGGGGAGGAGGACAGCCCCAGCATTTT.

This sequence joins TRBV7-8 and TRBJ2-1, with a tentative D call TRBD2 (5 bases). The CDR3 covers 16 residues. The V and J ends lost 1 base and 8 bases respectively, with 18 bases between them. The germline gives CDR1 SGHVS, CDR2 FQNEAQ. The CDR3 region has the DNA TGTGCCAGCAGCTTAGGACGGGGTCTAGCTCCGGATGAGCAGTTCTTC. It is translated as CASSLGRGLAPDEQFF.